The 26 T cell receptor beta chains reported below all come from one sample, sequenced in a study of T cell changes during pregnancy in multiple sclerosis. The assay was immunoSEQ multiplex PCR, and TCRdb's table has in-frame clones only and misses some. The table includes 65,000 to 85,000 clones, about nine tenths detected once. The sequencing used CD4+ T cells from peripheral blood mononuclear cells, collected after pregnancy. The receptors were gathered from a female donor with multiple sclerosis, enrolled in a pregnancy study.

Of note for this clone: This CDR3 is also generated by other DNA sequences in the sample. The rearrangement joins TRBV19 to TRBJ2-5, with D maybe TRBD2 (5 bases). CDR1 is LNHDA and CDR2 is SQIVND in the germline V gene (reference sequence). V shed 4 bases and J shed 5 bases, with 8 bases lying between them. The CDR3 sequence is 12 residues long. The chain's CDR3 is CASSTRGETQYF. As DNA, the CDR3 is TGTGCCAGTAGTACCCGCGGGGAGACCCAGTACTTC.

This clone was seen once. The chain joins TRBV7-8 to TRBJ1-2; D gene unclear. From germline, CDR1 is SGHVS and CDR2 FQNEAQ. Trimming cost V 1 base and J 2 bases, with 5 bases left between them. The CDR3 has 13 amino acids. The CDR3 here is CASSLGANYGYTF. CDR3 sequence (DNA): TGTGCCAGCAGCTTAGGCGCGAACTATGGCTACACCTTC.

The chain is built from TRBV7-9 and TRBJ2-1, with 8 bases that match TRBD2. Trimming at V came to 5 bases and at J to 10 bases, leaving 10 bases not matched to a gene. Per the germline V gene, CDR1 is SEHNR and CDR2 is FQNEAQ (reference sequence). This CDR3 is 14 amino acids long. The DNA of the CDR3 is TGTGCCAGCAGCCCTAGCGGGCGGTCGGGGGAGCAGTTCTTC. Translation gives CASSPSGRSGEQFF.

The V and J genes are TRBV10-3 and TRBJ2-6, with D possibly TRBD2 on 5 matching bases. The CDR3 length is 18 residues. Trimming took off 0 bases at V and 0 bases at J, with 12 bases between the two ends. Germline lookup yields CDR1 ENHRY and CDR2 SYGVKD. The CDR3 sequence: CAISESIGLGSGANVLTF. For the CDR3, the DNA is TGTGCCATCAGTGAGTCGATAGGACTTGGCTCTGGGGCCAACGTCCTGACTTTC.

The chain recombines TRBV14 with TRBJ1-1, with unresolved D. The CDR3 is made up of 13 amino acids. Germline CDR1 is SGHDN and CDR2 is FVKESK. V was clipped by 5 bases and J by 0 bases, with 7 bases between them. DNA of the CDR3: TGTGCCAGCAGCGTGACTTTGAACACTGAAGCTTTCTTT. It is translated as CASSVTLNTEAFF.

V gene TRBV28 combines with J gene TRBJ2-1, with no clear D. The V end lost 7 bases, the J end lost 1 base, and 5 bases lay between the germline ends. This CDR3 spans 12 amino acids. Germline CDR1 and CDR2: MDHEN and SYDVKM. CDR3 sequence (DNA): TGTGCCAGCACCTCTTCCTACAATGAGCAGTTCTTC. It codes for CASTSSYNEQFF.

The chain uses TRBV28 and TRBJ2-5, with 15 nucleotides matching TRBD2. Germline loops: CDR1 MDHEN, CDR2 SYDVKM. Trimming removed 9 bases from V and 7 bases from J; junction bases left unmatched: 18. The CDR3 spans 18 residues. CDR3 nucleotide sequence: TGTGCCAGTTCCGTGCGGGGGGCGGAGGGACTAGCGGGAGGGACCCAGTACTTC. Translation: CASSVRGAEGLAGGTQYF.

J is TRBJ1-2 and V is TRBV7-2; D not resolved. The CDR3 runs 15 residues. V shed 1 base and J shed 4 bases, with 13 bases lying between them. Germline V gives CDR1 SGHTA, CDR2 FQGNSA. In DNA form, the CDR3 reads TGTGCCAGCAGCTTAGAGCCAGGTGGTAGCTATGGCTACACCTTC. The encoded protein is CASSLEPGGSYGYTF.

For the CDR3, the DNA is TGCGCCAGCAGCCAAGCTAGCGCTAAGCAGTTCTTC. Amino acids: CASSQASAKQFF. The V gene is TRBV4-1, the J gene TRBJ2-1; tentative D call: TRBD2 (6 bases). The CDR3 loop spans 12 amino acids. CDR1 is MGHRA and CDR2 is YSYEKL in the germline V gene. The ends were cut back, 1 base at V and 11 bases at J, with 9 bases in the middle.

The chain recombines TRBV7-2 with TRBJ2-2, with TRBD1 as a possible D gene (5 bases). Trimming removed 6 bases at V and 1 base at J, with 9 bases between. Germline V CDR1 and CDR2: SGHTA, FQGNSA. The CDR3 spans 14 residues. The CDR3, as DNA: TGTGCCAGCAGTCGCAGGGAGAACACCGGGGAGCTGTTTTTT. This sequence encodes CASSRRENTGELFF.

The V call is TRBV7-8, the J call TRBJ2-7; 10 bases agree with TRBD2. The CDR3 spans 17 residues. Germline trimming cut 2 bases from V and 7 bases from J; bases unmatched to any gene: 14. From germline, CDR1 is SGHVS and CDR2 FQNEAQ. CDR3: CASSLIPSGGETREQYF. In DNA form, the CDR3 reads TGTGCCAGCAGCTTAATCCCCAGCGGGGGGGAAACTAGGGAGCAGTACTTC.

The CDR3 DNA reads as TGTGCCAGCAGCCAAGCGCGGGGGGGGAACACTGAAGCTTTCTTT. The encoded protein is CASSQARGGNTEAFF. V usage is TRBV6-5 and J usage is TRBJ1-1; D might be TRBD1 (5 bases). The CDR3 totals 15 residues. Germline lookup yields CDR1 MNHEY and CDR2 SVGAGI. V was pared by 6 bases and J by 1 base, with 15 bases between.

The chain has TRBV4-2 and TRBJ2-2; a weak D match, TRBD2 (6 bases). There are 16 residues in the CDR3. Trimming took off 1 base at V and 2 bases at J, with 11 bases between the two ends. CDR1 LGHNA and CDR2 YNFKEQ come from the germline V gene. CDR3 sequence reads: CASSQVGGINTGELFF. In DNA, the CDR3 is TGTGCCAGCAGCCAAGTCGGCGGGATAAACACCGGGGAGCTGTTTTTT.

V and J are TRBV14 and TRBJ2-5, with D maybe TRBD1 (6 bases). The CDR3 consists of 15 residues. The V end lost 2 bases, the J end lost 1 base, and 11 bases lay between the germline ends. Per the germline V gene, CDR1 is SGHDN and CDR2 is FVKESK. The CDR3 region has the DNA TGTGCCAGCAGCCAATGGGCAGGGGCCCAAGAGACCCAGTACTTC. This codes for CASSQWAGAQETQYF.

CDR3 nucleotide sequence: TGCGCCAGCAGCTTGGGAGGGGGTTCTGGAAACACCATATATTTT. As protein: CASSLGGGSGNTIYF. The V and J genes are TRBV5-1 and TRBJ1-3; tentative D call: TRBD1 (6 bases). The V end was cut by 0 bases, the J end by 1 base, with 8 bases between. Germline CDR1 reads SGHRS; CDR2 reads YFSETQ. The CDR3 runs to 15 residues.

The chain links TRBV10-3 to TRBJ1-2; no clear D gene. Germline V gives CDR1 ENHRY, CDR2 SYGVKD. The CDR3 runs to 15 residues. V lost 0 bases and J lost 2, with 10 bases in between. The CDR3 loop reads CAISESDGRNYGYTF. The CDR3 DNA reads TGTGCCATCAGTGAGTCCGATGGGAGAAACTATGGCTACACCTTC.

The table lists this clone with a few counts. The CDR3 is CASSLRQGNTEAFF. CDR3 in DNA: TGTGCCAGCAGTTTAAGGCAGGGGAACACTGAAGCTTTCTTT. V is TRBV28 and J is TRBJ1-1, with D possibly matching TRBD1 (5 bases). The CDR3 contains 14 residues. Germline V gene lookup returns CDR1 MDHEN and CDR2 SYDVKM. V dropped 2 bases and J dropped 1 base, with 8 bases sitting between them. The whole variable domain, filled in from reference TRBV28 and TRBJ1-1, reads DVKVTQSSRYLVKRTGEKVFLECVQDMDHENMFWYRQDPGLGLRLIYFSYDVKMKEKGDIPEGYSVSREKKERFSLILESASTNQTSMYLCASSLRQGNTEAFFGQGTRLTVV.

Only one count was recorded for this clone. This chain uses TRBV5-3 with TRBJ2-7; TRBD1 matches at 9 bases. TRBV5-3 is an ORF; its function is uncertain. This CDR3 has 15 residues. Trimming took 2 bases from V and 5 from J; bases not matched to a gene: 8. CDR3 DNA: TGTGCCAGAAGCTTCCCGGGACAGGGCGCGGACGAGCAGTACTTC. It codes for CARSFPGQGADEQYF.

The chain employs TRBV2 and TRBJ1-5, with 11 bases that match TRBD1. This CDR3 has 18 residues. Looked up from germline, CDR1 is SNHLY and CDR2 is FYNNEI. V dropped 6 bases and J dropped 0; count of bases not matched to a gene: 10. The CDR3 DNA is TGTGCCAGCAGGTTGGGACAGGGGGGCAGATATAGCAATCAGCCCCAGCATTTT. Amino acids: CASRLGQGGRYSNQPQHF.

The genes are TRBV27 and TRBJ1-6, with unresolved D. V was clipped by 7 bases and J by 7 bases, with 17 bases between them. Germline lookup yields CDR1 MNHEY and CDR2 SMNVEV (reference sequence). The CDR3 extends over 15 amino acids. DNA for the CDR3: TGTGCCAGCACCTCCCTGGCCGATTGGAATTCACCCCTCCACTTT. Translation: CASTSLADWNSPLHF.

The J gene is TRBJ2-2, the V gene TRBV5-4; the match to TRBD1 covers 8 bases. Trimming removed 6 bases from V and 5 bases from J; junction bases left unmatched: 9. The CDR3 loop spans 15 amino acids. Germline-derived CDR1 and CDR2 are SGHNT and YYREEE (reference sequence). CDR3 DNA: TGTGCCAGCACACAGGGGGGCCAGGTAACCGGGGAGCTGTTTTTT. Protein sequence: CASTQGGQVTGELFF.

V is TRBV15 and J is TRBJ2-1, with TRBD1 identical over 9 bases. The V gene end was trimmed by 3 bases and the J gene end by 15 bases; junction bases not matched to a gene: 9. The CDR3 consists of 13 residues. The germline V gene has CDR1 LNHNV and CDR2 YYDKDF (reference sequence). The CDR3 protein is CATSSTRDRASFF. In DNA form, the CDR3 reads TGTGCCACCAGCAGCACCCGGGACAGGGCCTCGTTCTTC. The full variable domain, in which reference TRBV15 and TRBJ2-1 provide the parts outside the CDR3, is DAMVIQNPRYQVTQFGKPVTLSCSQTLNHNVMYWYQQKSSQAPKLLFHYYDKDFNNEADTPDNFQSRRPNTSFCFLDIRSPGLGDTAMYLCATSSTRDRASFFGPGTRLTVL.

V gene TRBV6-1 combines with J gene TRBJ2-3; no firm D call. CDR1 is MNHNS and CDR2 is SASEGT in the germline V gene. This CDR3 comprises 14 residues. V lost 7 bases and J lost 0, with 11 bases in between. CDR3 DNA: TGTGCCAGCACCATTGGAGATAGCACAGATACGCAGTATTTT. Translation: CASTIGDSTDTQYF.

The rearrangement uses TRBV5-1 and TRBJ2-5, with 11 nucleotides matching TRBD1. Matching the DNA end better, TRBJ2-7 makes the J call doubtful. Germline-derived CDR1 and CDR2 are SGHRS and YFSETQ. There are 14 residues in the CDR3. CDR3 residues: CASSAPGQGDEQYF. CDR3 DNA: TGCGCCAGCAGCGCCCCGGGACAGGGGGACGAGCAGTACTTC.

The CDR3 DNA reads as TGTGCCAGCAGCTTGGACGGCCGGGGCACTGAAGCTTTCTTT. It is translated as CASSLDGRGTEAFF. V usage is TRBV7-8 and J usage is TRBJ1-1; D is undetermined. From germline, CDR1 is SGHVS and CDR2 FQNEAQ. There are 14 residues in the CDR3. Trimming pared 3 bases from V and 4 bases from J, leaving 12 bases between.

The genes are TRBV9 and TRBJ1-2; D uncertain. Germline V gene data show CDR1 as SGDLS and CDR2 as YYNGEE. Trimming stripped 4 bases from V and 1 base from J, with 11 bases between. CDR3 size: 14 residues. The CDR3 DNA is TGTGCCAGCAGCCCAACCACCTATAACTATGGCTACACCTTC. Protein sequence: CASSPTTYNYGYTF.